Listed below are T cell receptor beta chains from one sample, sequenced in a study of cytotoxic CD8 clonotypes in ibrutinib-treated CLL. Some clones are missing from TCRdb's copy, which holds only in-frame ones; the method was immunoSEQ multiplex PCR. Here the sample spans roughly 150,000 clones, around 80% being singletons. Sample: PBMCs, taken after 24 months of ibrutinib treatment. These receptors all stem from a human donor with chronic lymphocytic leukemia. Both conserved end residues are part of each CDR3. Fields, in order: V gene, J gene, CDR3 protein.

TRBV29-1	TRBJ1-1	CSVATNTEAFF
TRBV5-1	TRBJ2-7	CASSLDRFAYEQYF
TRBV5-6	TRBJ2-5	CASIGRVAGGETQYF
TRBV19	TRBJ2-2	CASGKGEAGELFF
TRBV15	TRBJ1-1	CATKWEGTGVTEAFF
TRBV7-8	TRBJ1-2	CASSFHVDNYGYTF
TRBV14	TRBJ2-5	CASSQGVGLSRSSKETQYF
TRBV9	TRBJ2-7	CASSVGLSSYEQYF
TRBV30	TRBJ2-7	CAWSPRGEQYF
TRBV7-3	TRBJ1-1	CASSLTGQNTEAFF
TRBV6-5	TRBJ2-7	CASSYSWQTYEQYF
TRBV18	TRBJ1-1	CASSVNRGNTEAFF
TRBV18	TRBJ2-5	CASSPQETQYF
TRBV6-1	TRBJ2-1	CASSQQGALNNEQFF
TRBV11-2	TRBJ2-7	CASSTLLGTNYEQYF
TRBV28	TRBJ2-7	CASFTGNPPEQYF
TRBV28	TRBJ1-2	CASSQPGPLGSGYTF
TRBV18	TRBJ1-1	CASSQDGFTEAFF
TRBV14	TRBJ1-2	CASSERQARRYYGYTF
TRBV11-2	TRBJ2-5	CASSPRLAIRETQYF
TRBV19	TRBJ1-1	CASKWARDRNTEAFF
TRBV5-1	TRBJ2-1	CASSLGLAGSYNEQFF
TRBV6-5	TRBJ1-4	CASSYEAHNEKLFF
TRBV7-3	TRBJ1-1	CASSLMGGGSNTEAFF
TRBV18	TRBJ2-7	CASSPGTGDTYEQYF
TRBV7-3	TRBJ2-3	CASSPGTSGTDTQYF
TRBV2	TRBJ1-1	CASSDYGRPNTEAFF
TRBV7-7	TRBJ2-7	CASSLGPGASYEQYF
TRBV10-3	TRBJ2-5	CAISALETQYF
TRBV30	TRBJ2-2	CAWTGGPNTGELFF
TRBV12-5	TRBJ2-3	CASGLTPSGTTQYF
TRBV23-1	TRBJ1-2	CASSQQGYGYTF
TRBV5-4	TRBJ1-2	CASSHPTQGRYGYTF
TRBV13	TRBJ2-4	CASSLEASGRVGAKNIQYF
TRBV18	TRBJ2-5	CASSPSASLRETQYF
TRBV7-2	TRBJ1-5	CASSPTSGGGQPQHF